This T cell receptor beta chain came from a study of tumor-infiltrating lymphocytes in primary liver carcinoma. The CDR3 has 15 amino acids. The V gene's germline CDR1 is MNHNY and CDR2 SVGAGI (reference sequence). Extraction also yielded germline DNA, while blood RNA was obtained from unsorted whole blood. Collected before surgery were roughly 3.9 milliliters of peripheral blood. In the case of this clonotype: One junction end disagrees with the germline gene, perhaps due to a read error.

Priming with a constant-region primer yielded TCR beta cDNA from about 540 ng total RNA. Amplification in three nested multiplex PCR rounds with slightly modified ARM-PCR gave rise to TCR beta libraries. Each of the first two PCR rounds ran about 9 cycles with TRBV1-TRBV30 forward and C-beta reverse primers. One entry per CDR3 protein, called by TCRdb with MiXCR from the multiplex PCR reads. The table records around 170,000 distinct CDR3 sequences, around 60% of them present only once. The TCR was taken from a man in his forties with primary liver carcinoma and hepatitis B virus infection. Sequencing was carried out using peripheral blood. The chain carries TRBV6-6 and TRBJ2-1; D remains unclear. This CDR3 reads CASRYSTGAYNEQFF. CDR3 in DNA: TGTGCCAGCAGATACTCGACGGGCGCCTACAATGAGCAGTTCTTC.